A single sample gave rise to the 29 T cell receptor beta chains below, sequenced in a study of blood T cell repertoires in COVID-19. Measured with immunoSEQ multiplex PCR; TCRdb has only the in-frame clones, and not every one. Altogether 200,000 to 300,000 clones are present, about nine tenths being singletons, with the ten largest covering approximately 3.3%. Material for sequencing was peripheral blood. The receptor set was obtained from a woman between 40 and 55 years old with acute or convalescent COVID-19.

J is TRBJ2-6 and V is TRBV7-2; 8 bases align to TRBD1. J gave up 1 base and V 5 bases, and 7 bases lay outside the gene matches. The CDR3 length is 17 residues. Germline values: CDR1 SGHTA, CDR2 FQGNSA. In DNA, the CDR3 is TGTGCCAGCAGCCTATGGGACAGGCTGTCTGGGGCCAACGTCCTGACTTTC. It is translated as CASSLWDRLSGANVLTF.

The rearrangement uses TRBV5-1 and TRBJ1-1; 9 bases are a match to TRBD1. This CDR3 comprises 15 residues. V shed 2 bases, J shed 1 base, and the junction held 3 bases outside the gene matches. The V gene's germline CDR1 is SGHRS and CDR2 YFSETQ. CDR3 nucleotide sequence: TGCGCCAGCAGCTTTGTGGACAGGGGGAACACTGAAGCTTTCTTT. This translates into CASSFVDRGNTEAFF.

The chain combines TRBV13 with TRBJ2-3; D ambiguous. The V end lost 3 bases, the J end lost 5 bases, and 3 bases lay between the germline ends. The CDR3 consists of 11 residues. CDR1 and CDR2 from the germline V gene are PRHDT and FYEKMQ (reference sequence). The DNA of the CDR3 is TGTGCCAGCAGCTTGAGAGATACGCAGTATTTT. Protein sequence: CASSLRDTQYF. Using reference TRBV13 and TRBJ2-3 for the parts outside the CDR3, the full variable domain is AAGVIQSPRHLIKEKRETATLKCYPIPRHDTVYWYQQGPGQDPQFLISFYEKMQSDKGSIPDRFSAQQFSDYHSELNMSSLELGDSALYFCASSLRDTQYFGPGTRLTVL.

Concerning this clone itself: At one end, the junction sequence differs from germline, possibly due to a read error. As DNA, the CDR3 is TGCGCCAGCAGCCACCACGGCGGACTTAACGATGGCTACACCTTC. It codes for CASSHHGGLNDGYTF. This chain joins TRBV4-1 and TRBJ1-2; unclear D gene. The V gene's germline CDR1 is MGHRA and CDR2 YSYEKL. There are 15 residues in the CDR3.

In this sample, this clone turned up a few times. The gene calls are TRBV3-1 (or the pseudogene TRBV3-2) and TRBJ2-2; 7 bases agree with TRBD2. This CDR3 comprises 17 residues. Germline V gene data show CDR1 as LGHDT and CDR2 as YNNKEL (reference sequence). J was trimmed by 4 bases and V by 4 bases; bases with no gene match: 12. CDR3 sequence (DNA): TGTGCCAGCAGCCCGCCAAGGGAGCGGGGCCGCACCGGGGAGCTGTTTTTT. Amino acids: CASSPPRERGRTGELFF.

This chain uses TRBV5-6 with TRBJ2-5; weak D call: TRBD1 (5 bases). V lost 2 bases to trimming and J lost 5 bases, with 10 bases between them. The CDR3 runs 13 residues. Looked up from germline, CDR1 is SGHDT and CDR2 is YYEEEE. CDR3 in amino acids: CASSLRRVETQYF. The CDR3 DNA follows: TGTGCCAGCAGCTTACGCAGGGTGGAGACCCAGTACTTC. The full variable domain, with the rest looked up from reference TRBV5-6 and TRBJ2-5, is DAGVTQSPTHLIKTRGQQVTLRCSPKSGHDTVSWYQQALGQGPQFIFQYYEEEERQRGNFPDRFSGHQFPNYSSELNVNALLLGDSALYLCASSLRRVETQYFGPGTRLLVL.

V is TRBV10-3 and J is TRBJ2-1; 8 nucleotides match TRBD2. The V segment lost 11 bases and the J segment 7 bases; nucleotides outside the gene matches: 10. The CDR3 is 13 residues long. Germline values: CDR1 ENHRY, CDR2 SYGVKD. The CDR3 loop is CAAGSGGDNEQFF. CDR3 DNA: TGTGCCGCTGGGAGCGGGGGAGATAATGAGCAGTTCTTC.

In DNA, the CDR3 is TGTGCCAGCAGCTTAGGATCAGGGGGCAATCAGCCCCAGCATTTT. It specifies CASSLGSGGNQPQHF. The chain carries TRBV7-2 and TRBJ1-5, with D perhaps TRBD1 (6 bases). Germline CDR1 SGHTA, CDR2 FQGNSA. The CDR3 consists of 15 residues. Trimming stripped 1 base from V and 2 bases from J, with 9 bases between.

V and J are TRBV5-1 and TRBJ2-1, with D possibly TRBD1 on 6 matching bases. CDR3 size: 13 residues. Trimming shortened V by 6 bases and J by 5 bases, and 12 bases separated the two germline ends. The germline CDR1 and CDR2 sequences are SGHRS and YFSETQ. This CDR3 reads CASNGGAHNEQFF. The CDR3 DNA reads TGCGCCAGCAATGGGGGCGCGCACAATGAGCAGTTCTTC.

The chain recombines TRBV19 with TRBJ1-5; possible D gene TRBD1, 5 bases. Germline assignment: CDR1 LNHDA and CDR2 SQIVND (reference sequence). This CDR3 comprises 16 residues. Between the trimmed V and J ends, which lost 7 bases and 6 bases, there was a span of 22 bases. CDR3 sequence reads: CASKVSDTLRIQPQHF. The CDR3 nucleotides are TGTGCCAGTAAGGTTTCGGACACTCTAAGGATTCAGCCCCAGCATTTT.

The V and J genes are TRBV2 and TRBJ2-3; 12 bases line up with TRBD2. V shed 7 bases, J shed 4 bases, and the junction held 3 bases outside the gene matches. This CDR3 spans 14 amino acids. In germline, CDR1 is SNHLY, CDR2 FYNNEI. The CDR3 is CASTLAGGPDTQYF. The CDR3 DNA is TGTGCCAGCACCCTAGCGGGGGGGCCAGATACGCAGTATTTT.

The chain links TRBV3-1 (or the pseudogene TRBV3-2) to TRBJ1-4, with TRBD1 matching over 9 bases. The germline V gene encodes CDR1 LGHDT and CDR2 YNNKEL (reference sequence). The V and J ends lost 7 bases and 8 bases, in that order; junction bases with no gene match: 8. The CDR3 extends over 14 amino acids. CDR3 sequence reads: CASTHRGQREKLFF. As DNA, the CDR3 is TGTGCCAGCACCCACAGGGGGCAGCGGGAAAAACTGTTTTTT.

The table lists this clone with a few counts. The chain carries TRBV11-2 and TRBJ2-7; D is unclear. V lost 1 base and J lost 8, with 21 bases in between. The germline V gene has CDR1 SGHAT and CDR2 FQNNGV. The CDR3 length is 16 residues. This CDR3 reads CASSLVEQLRFCKQYV. For the CDR3, the DNA is TGTGCCAGCAGCTTAGTAGAACAGCTACGGTTTTGCAAGCAGTACGTC.

This sequence joins TRBV6-5 and TRBJ1-2, with 7 nucleotides matching TRBD1. The CDR3 contains 13 residues. V was pared by 2 bases and J by 8 bases, with 5 bases of the junction left unmatched. Germline loops: CDR1 MNHEY, CDR2 SVGAGI. CDR3 nucleotides: TGTGCCAGCAGTTACGGAGCACAGGGGGGCTACACCTTC. As protein: CASSYGAQGGYTF.

This clone was recorded many times. The V and J genes are TRBV12-5 and TRBJ1-3; no clear D. CDR1 and CDR2 from the germline V gene are LGHNT and FRNRAP. Trimming pared 4 bases from V and 3 bases from J, leaving 13 bases between. The CDR3 runs to 15 residues. CDR3 loop: CASGSLEVNGNTIYF. The CDR3 region has the DNA TGTGCTAGTGGTTCGTTGGAGGTAAATGGAAACACCATATATTTT.

CDR3 region: CASSLAEKLFF. CDR3 nucleotide sequence: TGTGCCAGCAGTTTGGCAGAAAAACTGTTTTTT. The V gene is TRBV12-3 or TRBV12-4, the J gene TRBJ1-4; D is unclear. The V and J ends lost 3 bases and 8 bases respectively, with 4 bases between them. This CDR3 is built from 11 residues.

This clone was detected a few times. The rearrangement links TRBV28 to TRBJ1-1; the match to TRBD1 covers 10 bases. The CDR3 has 13 amino acids. V lost 6 bases to trimming and J lost 4 bases; unmatched junction nucleotides: 2. Germline V gives CDR1 MDHEN, CDR2 SYDVKM. This CDR3 is CASRRTGGTEAFF. The DNA of the CDR3 is TGTGCCAGCAGAAGGACAGGGGGCACTGAAGCTTTCTTT.

This clone appeared once. The V and J genes are TRBV15 and TRBJ2-5, with 7 bases identical to TRBD1. The junction had 8 bases not matched to a gene; V was cut back by 0 bases and J by 4 bases. The germline V gene has CDR1 LNHNV and CDR2 YYDKDF (reference sequence). The CDR3 has 16 amino acids. CDR3 DNA sequence: TGTGCCACCAGCAGAGATTACCAGGGGGTGGGAGAGACCCAGTACTTC. Its protein is CATSRDYQGVGETQYF.

The chain employs TRBV30 and TRBJ1-2; possible D gene TRBD1, 5 bases. The germline V gene encodes CDR1 GTSNPN and CDR2 SVGIG (reference sequence). Trimming removed 0 bases from V and 6 bases from J, with 11 bases in between. CDR3 size: 13 residues. The CDR3 nucleotides are TGTGCCTGGAGTGTACGGGAGGGGAATGGCTACACCTTC. Its translation: CAWSVREGNGYTF.

Comment on this clone: Germline is not matched at one junction end, which may reflect a read error. This chain connects TRBV4-1 to TRBJ1-2, with D unclear. Per germline, CDR1 MGHRA and CDR2 YSYEKL. The CDR3 runs to 8 residues. The CDR3 reads CASSQAYF. Written as DNA, the CDR3 is TGCGCCAGCAGCCAAGCCTATTTC.

V and J are TRBV3-1 (or the pseudogene TRBV3-2) and TRBJ1-6; D is ambiguous. The CDR3 spans 14 residues. The germline V gene encodes CDR1 LGHDT and CDR2 YNNKEL (reference sequence). V dropped 4 bases and J dropped 4 bases, with 8 bases sitting between them. CDR3: CASSLLQYNSPLHF. DNA for the CDR3: TGTGCCAGCAGCCTGTTACAGTATAATTCACCCCTCCACTTT.

About this clone: The identical CDR3 is also encoded by other nucleotide sequences in the sample. The J gene is TRBJ1-1, the V gene TRBV2; 8 bases are a match to TRBD1. CDR1 and CDR2 from the germline V gene are SNHLY and FYNNEI. V shed 6 bases and J 4 bases; nucleotides not matched to a gene: 7. The CDR3 extends over 14 amino acids. CDR3 nucleotide sequence: TGTGCCAGCAGGCCAGGACAGGGCAGCACTGAAGCTTTCTTT. Its protein is CASRPGQGSTEAFF.

The genes are TRBV7-3 and TRBJ2-7; D might be TRBD1 (5 bases). The length of the CDR3 is 15 residues. Per the germline V gene, CDR1 is SGHTA and CDR2 is FQGTGA. The V and J ends lost 1 base and 0 bases respectively, with 10 bases between them. Here the CDR3 DNA reads TGTGCCAGCAGCTTAAGGACCGACAGCTCCTACGAGCAGTACGTC. Its protein product is CASSLRTDSSYEQYV.

This clone appeared a few times. The V call is TRBV20-1, the J call TRBJ1-1; 11 bases line up with TRBD1. Germline V lookup: CDR1 DFQATT, CDR2 SNEGSKA (reference sequence). The ends lost 3 bases at V and 2 bases at J; junction bases unmatched: 11. This CDR3 is built from 17 residues. The chain's CDR3 is CSASTRRTGGINTEAFF. For the CDR3, the DNA is TGCAGTGCTAGTACCCGTCGGACAGGGGGCATTAACACTGAAGCTTTCTTT.

The chain couples TRBV10-3 to TRBJ1-2; TRBD1 agrees at 7 bases. J was trimmed by 5 bases and V by 0 bases; bases with no gene match: 3. Looked up from germline, CDR1 is ENHRY and CDR2 is SYGVKD. There are 14 residues in the CDR3. This CDR3 is CAISESGTEYGYTF. The CDR3 DNA is TGTGCCATCAGTGAGTCCGGGACAGAGTATGGCTACACCTTC.

This rearrangement joins TRBV4-1 to TRBJ2-3, with 11 bases identical to TRBD2. The CDR3 loop spans 17 amino acids. The J segment lost 0 bases and the V segment lost 4 bases, leaving 6 bases of the junction unmatched. Germline CDR1 and CDR2: MGHRA and YSYEKL. The DNA for the CDR3 is TGCGCCAGCAGCCTTAAACTAGCGGGGGCTAGCACAGATACGCAGTATTTT. Translated, it gives CASSLKLAGASTDTQYF.

This clone was seen just once. This chain connects TRBV5-1 to TRBJ1-4, with a possible D match to TRBD1 (5 bases). This CDR3 comprises 14 residues. Germline assignment: CDR1 SGHRS and CDR2 YFSETQ. The germline V and J ends were trimmed by 4 bases and 5 bases, with 12 bases remaining between them. CDR3 nucleotides: TGCGCCAGCAGCCCAGGGACTTTGAATGAAAAACTGTTTTTT. As protein: CASSPGTLNEKLFF.

This rearrangement joins TRBV5-6 to TRBJ2-2; no clear D gene. This CDR3 has 17 residues. Trimming left V 1 base short and J 0 bases short, with 13 bases between. Per germline, CDR1 SGHDT and CDR2 YYEEEE. CDR3 sequence: CASSLWQAYSNTGELFF. For the CDR3, the DNA is TGTGCCAGCAGCTTGTGGCAGGCGTACTCGAACACCGGGGAGCTGTTTTTT.

This clone is a singleton in its sample. The V gene is TRBV10-3, the J gene TRBJ1-2; TRBD1 matches 11 bases. V lost 6 bases, J lost 3 bases, and 3 bases stayed unmatched. This CDR3 spans 14 amino acids. Germline V gene data show CDR1 as ENHRY and CDR2 as SYGVKD. The DNA of the CDR3 is TGTGCCATCAGGGACAGGGGGCAGGACTATGGCTACACCTTC. Translating it yields CAIRDRGQDYGYTF.